The source of this TCR beta chain is a study of cytomegalovirus exposure and HLA in healthy donors. Researchers ran the PCR with 60 Vbeta and 13 Jbeta primers. TCRdb keeps only in-frame clones here, not all; method: immunoSEQ multiplex PCR. The profile covers about 190,000 clones, with roughly four fifths appearing a single time and approximately 2.1% taken by the ten largest. The CDR3 has 15 amino acids. V gave up 3 bases and J gave up 0 bases; unmatched junction bases: 1. Per the germline V gene, CDR1 is SGHTA and CDR2 is FQGNSA. Sequenced input: PBMCs. This TCR was recovered from a woman in her thirties in good health and CMV-seropositive. The chain is built from TRBV7-2 and TRBJ2-3; 9 nucleotides line up with TRBD2. CDR3 protein: CASSFLAGSTDTQYF. The CDR3 DNA sequence: TGTGCCAGCAGCTTTCTAGCGGGAAGCACAGATACGCAGTATTTT. Using reference TRBV7-2 and TRBJ2-3 for the parts outside the CDR3, the full variable domain is GAGVSQSPSNKVTEKGKDVELRCDPISGHTALYWYRQSLGQGLEFLIYFQGNSAPDKSGLPSDRFSAERTGGSVSTLTIQRTQQEDSAVYLCASSFLAGSTDTQYFGPGTRLTVL.